This passage covers 31 T cell receptor beta chains from one sample sequenced in a study of beta chain features in type 1 diabetes. Reverse transcribing all isolated RNA meant expressed TCRB transcripts were sequenced. The method was immunoSEQ multiplex PCR; TCRdb's version includes in-frame clones alone and lacks a portion of them. Of 300,000 to 350,000 clones listed, under 8.5% are singletons. The sequencing sample was made of central memory CD4+ T cells from blood. Source of these receptors: a young woman in good health.

The rearrangement links TRBV7-9 to TRBJ1-3; 7 nucleotides line up with TRBD1. The V segment lost 11 bases and the J segment 0 bases; nucleotides outside the gene matches: 4. The CDR3 totals 13 residues. The germline V gene has CDR1 SEHNR and CDR2 FQNEAQ (reference sequence). This CDR3 reads CAGGQHSGNTIYF. CDR3 sequence (DNA): TGTGCCGGGGGACAGCACTCTGGAAACACCATATATTTT.

This clone was counted between two and nine times. Different DNA sequences within this sample yield the same CDR3. The chain combines TRBV18 with TRBJ2-3; TRBD1 might be the D (5 bases). Trimming removed 0 bases from V and 0 bases from J, with 10 bases in between. From germline, CDR1 is KGHSH and CDR2 LQKENI. The CDR3 contains 16 residues. CDR3 region: CASSPPTGTSTDTQYF. The CDR3 DNA is TGTGCCAGCTCACCACCTACAGGTACCAGCACAGATACGCAGTATTTT.

The chain combines TRBV29-1 with TRBJ2-7; tentative D call: TRBD1 (5 bases). Looked up from germline, CDR1 is SQVTM and CDR2 is ANQGSEA. The CDR3 extends over 12 amino acids. Trimming removed 7 bases at V and 0 bases at J, with 10 bases between. The DNA of the CDR3 is TGCAGCGCCGATGACAGCTCCTACGAGCAGTACTTC. Protein: CSADDSSYEQYF.

In its sample, this clone was seen a few times. This chain connects TRBV7-2 to TRBJ2-5; maybe TRBD2 (6 bases). The CDR3 spans 15 residues. V was shortened by 5 bases and J by 5 bases, with 18 bases between the two germline ends. CDR1 SGHTA and CDR2 FQGNSA come from the germline V gene. CDR3 residues: CASSPRSGAGETQYF. CDR3 nucleotides: TGTGCCAGCAGCCCCCGCTCGGGAGCGGGCGAGACCCAGTACTTC.

This clone was found a few times. This clone may be a read error of a much larger clone one base away. J is TRBJ1-2 and V is TRBV5-4, with 7 bases identical to TRBD1. This CDR3 is built from 13 residues. J gave up 2 bases and V 2 bases, and 0 bases lay outside the gene matches. CDR1 is SGHNT, CDR2 YYREEE, per germline (reference sequence). The DNA for the CDR3 is TGTGCCAGCAGCTTACAGGGGAACTATGGCTACACCTTC. Translating it yields CASSLQGNYGYTF.

The sample holds a few counts of this clone. The V and J genes are TRBV28 and TRBJ2-7; 9 positions agree with TRBD1. Per germline, CDR1 MDHEN and CDR2 SYDVKM. CDR3 size: 17 residues. V was pared by 2 bases and J by 4 bases, with 12 bases of the junction left unmatched. This chain's CDR3 is CASSLSFVTGGRYEQYF. The CDR3 DNA follows: TGTGCCAGCAGTTTAAGCTTTGTGACAGGGGGTAGGTACGAGCAGTACTTC.

J is TRBJ2-1 and V is TRBV18; possible D gene TRBD2, 6 bases. This CDR3 is built from 18 residues. The germline V gene encodes CDR1 KGHSH and CDR2 LQKENI. The V end was cut by 3 bases, the J end by 0 bases, with 18 bases between. CDR3 coding DNA: TGTGCCAGCTCACCGAATCCTCCTAGCGACCGCTCCTACAATGAGCAGTTCTTC. Its translation: CASSPNPPSDRSYNEQFF.

This clone was picked up many times. This sequence joins TRBV27 and TRBJ1-3; D gene ambiguous. Between the trimmed V and J ends, which lost 9 bases and 11 bases, there was a span of 14 bases. This CDR3 has 11 amino acids. Germline V lookup: CDR1 MNHEY, CDR2 SMNVEV (reference sequence). The CDR3 DNA reads as TGTGCCAGAGCCACTCCCTGTGCCATATATTTT. It is translated as CARATPCAIYF.

In its sample, this clone was seen a few times. The rearrangement uses TRBV7-9 and TRBJ2-2; D perhaps matches TRBD1 (6 bases). The CDR3 runs to 14 residues. The germline V gene encodes CDR1 SEHNR and CDR2 FQNEAQ (reference sequence). Trimming left V 5 bases short and J 1 base short, with 8 bases between. The chain's CDR3 is CASSRDMNTGELFF. The CDR3 nucleotides read TGTGCCAGCAGCAGGGACATGAACACCGGGGAGCTGTTTTTT.

The chain employs TRBV9 and TRBJ2-1; weak D call: TRBD2 (5 bases). Germline values: CDR1 SGDLS, CDR2 YYNGEE. The CDR3 is 18 amino acids. V was clipped by 0 bases and J by 4 bases, with 20 bases between them. CDR3 sequence reads: CASSVGDGGGLTYNEQFF. The CDR3 DNA follows: TGTGCCAGCAGCGTAGGGGATGGAGGAGGATTGACGTACAATGAGCAGTTCTTC. Drawing the rest from reference TRBV9 and TRBJ2-1, the complete variable domain is DSGVTQTPKHLITATGQRVTLRCSPRSGDLSVYWYQQSLDQGLQFLIQYYNGEERAKGNILERFSAQQFPDLHSELNLSSLELGDSALYFCASSVGDGGGLTYNEQFFGPGTRLTVL.

This clone was recorded a few times. The V call is TRBV28, the J call TRBJ2-7; TRBD1 might be the D (6 bases). The V gene lost 5 bases and the J gene lost 8 bases, with 16 bases spanning the gap. Germline loops: CDR1 MDHEN, CDR2 SYDVKM. The CDR3 extends over 13 amino acids. CDR3 protein: CASSNLGQIKQYF. Here the CDR3 DNA reads TGTGCCAGCAGTAACCTCGGACAGATCAAGCAGTACTTC.

This clone was observed a handful of times. The chain carries TRBV29-1 and TRBJ2-3; D is possibly TRBD2 (6 bases). The germline V gene encodes CDR1 SQVTM and CDR2 ANQGSEA. The CDR3 spans 12 residues. The DNA for the CDR3 is TGCAGTTGGCGGGGTGGCACAGATACGCAGTATTTT. Translation: CSWRGGTDTQYF.

V is TRBV15 and J is TRBJ2-1; no clear D. The CDR3 runs to 13 residues. V gave up 0 bases and J gave up 8 bases, with 8 bases separating them. Per germline, CDR1 LNHNV and CDR2 YYDKDF (reference sequence). In nucleotides, the CDR3 is TGTGCCACCAGCAGAGATTTAGGTTATGAGCAGTTCTTC. Protein product: CATSRDLGYEQFF.

This clone was recorded a few times. Here the CDR3 reads CASSSMGLPGDEQYF. In DNA form, the CDR3 reads TGTGCCAGCTCATCAATGGGACTTCCCGGGGACGAGCAGTACTTC. J is TRBJ2-7 and V is TRBV18; D possibly corresponds to TRBD2 (6 bases). The V gene's germline CDR1 is KGHSH and CDR2 LQKENI. CDR3 length: 15 amino acids. Trimming cost V 5 bases and J 5 bases, with 19 bases left between them.

This clone appeared a few times. V is TRBV2 and J is TRBJ1-5; the D gene is possibly TRBD1 (5 bases). In germline, CDR1 is SNHLY, CDR2 FYNNEI. This CDR3 comprises 12 residues. The V end was cut by 5 bases, the J end by 15 bases, with 17 bases between. CDR3 sequence: CASSFERGPSHF. The CDR3 bases are TGTGCCAGCAGTTTCGAGAGGGGACCGTCGCATTTT.

This chain connects TRBV6-5 to TRBJ2-1, with 8 bases aligning to TRBD2. CDR3 length: 14 residues. Germline lookup yields CDR1 MNHEY and CDR2 SVGAGI. The ends lost 5 bases at V and 4 bases at J; junction bases unmatched: 4. The CDR3 protein is CASSLSGVYNEQFF. The DNA of the CDR3 is TGTGCCAGCAGTCTTAGCGGGGTGTACAATGAGCAGTTCTTC.

This clone was counted a few times. The V and J genes are TRBV5-1 and TRBJ2-1; no clear D gene. Trimming pared 0 bases from V and 10 bases from J, leaving 14 bases between. The CDR3 spans 14 residues. Germline lookup yields CDR1 SGHRS and CDR2 YFSETQ. The CDR3 here is CASSLGLTSSEQFF. The CDR3 DNA reads as TGCGCCAGCAGCTTGGGCTTGACCTCATCCGAGCAGTTCTTC.

The chain carries TRBV27 and TRBJ1-4; the D gene is possibly TRBD1 (6 bases). V was trimmed by 3 bases and J by 6 bases, leaving 14 bases between them. Germline V gene data show CDR1 as MNHEY and CDR2 as SMNVEV (reference sequence). The CDR3 is made up of 15 amino acids. CDR3 protein: CASSFQGRGYEKLFF. CDR3 coding DNA: TGTGCCAGCAGTTTCCAGGGGCGCGGGTATGAAAAACTGTTTTTT.

This chain links TRBV4-1 with TRBJ2-5; 9 bases are a match to TRBD1. The germline V gene encodes CDR1 MGHRA and CDR2 YSYEKL. Trimming removed 0 bases from V and 4 bases from J; junction bases left unmatched: 3. This CDR3 contains 15 residues. CDR3: CASSQDGTGRETQYF. The CDR3 nucleotides are TGCGCCAGCAGCCAAGACGGGACAGGGCGAGAGACCCAGTACTTC.

The chain employs TRBV2 and TRBJ1-5; 7 bases map to TRBD1. Trimming took 6 bases from V and 3 from J; bases not matched to a gene: 5. The CDR3 is 14 residues long. Germline assignment: CDR1 SNHLY and CDR2 FYNNEI. The CDR3 sequence is CASRRDRDNQPQHF. In DNA, the CDR3 is TGTGCCAGCAGAAGGGACAGAGACAATCAGCCCCAGCATTTT.

Points on this clone: A far larger clone lies a single base away; this is likely a read error. This same CDR3 is encoded by further DNA sequences in the sample. The chain has TRBV7-9 and TRBJ1-5; the D gene is possibly TRBD1 (5 bases). The CDR3 length is 14 residues. V lost 2 bases, J lost 1 base, and 6 bases lay in between. The germline V gene encodes CDR1 SEHNR and CDR2 FQNEAQ (reference sequence). CDR3 protein: CASSLQGSNQPQHF. DNA for the CDR3: TGTGCCAGCAGCTTACAGGGCAGCAATCAGCCCCAGCATTTT.

The chain joins TRBV29-1 to TRBJ2-7; TRBD1 matches 8 bases. Germline assignment: CDR1 SQVTM and CDR2 ANQGSEA. The CDR3 covers 13 residues. The V gene end was trimmed by 2 bases and the J gene end by 7 bases; junction bases not matched to a gene: 7. The CDR3, as DNA: TGCAGCGTTGAATTGTTTGGACAGGGTGAGCAGTACTTC. Protein sequence: CSVELFGQGEQYF.

In its sample, this clone was seen a few times. The genes are TRBV5-5 and TRBJ2-2, with D uncertain. Germline-derived CDR1 and CDR2 are SGHKS and YYEKEE (reference sequence). Trimming shortened V by 4 bases and J by 6 bases, and 7 bases separated the two germline ends. CDR3 length: 12 amino acids. The DNA of the CDR3 is TGTGCCAGCAGCGTCGAGGCCGGGGAGCTGTTTTTT. Translating gives CASSVEAGELFF.

This clone was detected a few times. Relative to the germline gene, one junction end is altered; a read error may explain this. This chain connects TRBV4-1 to TRBJ1-1; 8 positions match TRBD1. The CDR3 is 15 residues long. In germline, CDR1 is MGHRA, CDR2 YSYEKL. The CDR3 region has the DNA TGCGCCAGCAGTCAAGATGGACAGGGAGGAACTGAAGCTTTCTTT. Its translation: CASSQDGQGGTEAFF.

The sample holds a few counts of this clone. This rearrangement joins TRBV9 to TRBJ2-3, with TRBD2 identical over 15 bases. CDR1 is SGDLS, CDR2 YYNGEE, per germline. The J segment lost 9 bases and the V segment lost 3 bases, leaving 5 bases of the junction unmatched. The CDR3 runs to 15 residues. Written as DNA, the CDR3 is TGTGCCAGCAGCGCGGGACTAGCGGGAGGAGTGACGCAGTATTTT. This encodes CASSAGLAGGVTQYF. Supplemented by reference TRBV9 and TRBJ2-3, the full variable domain reads DSGVTQTPKHLITATGQRVTLRCSPRSGDLSVYWYQQSLDQGLQFLIQYYNGEERAKGNILERFSAQQFPDLHSELNLSSLELGDSALYFCASSAGLAGGVTQYFGPGTRLTVL.

This clone was observed a few times. This chain connects TRBV28 to TRBJ1-5; no clear D gene. The germline V and J ends were trimmed by 5 bases and 7 bases, with 12 bases remaining between them. Germline-derived CDR1 and CDR2 are MDHEN and SYDVKM. The CDR3 contains 13 residues. The DNA of the CDR3 is TGTGCCAGCAGTGGGCCTCGGGGACAGCCCCAGCATTTT. Encoded protein: CASSGPRGQPQHF.

Only a few counts were recorded for this clone. CDR3 sequence: CASREGPSQETQYF. The CDR3 bases are TGCGCCAGCAGGGAGGGACCGAGTCAAGAGACCCAGTACTTC. The chain carries TRBV5-1 and TRBJ2-5; D may be TRBD2 (6 bases). This CDR3 comprises 14 residues. From germline, CDR1 is SGHRS and CDR2 YFSETQ. V lost 5 bases to trimming and J lost 2 bases, with 13 bases between them.

The gene calls are TRBV25-1 and TRBJ2-1; D uncertain. The CDR3 length is 11 residues. From germline, CDR1 is MGHDK and CDR2 SYGVNS. Trimming shortened V by 5 bases and J by 6 bases, and 5 bases separated the two germline ends. The CDR3, as DNA: TGTGCCAGCAGTTTGTTCAATGAGCAGTTCTTC. It specifies CASSLFNEQFF.

This clone was seen a few times. The chain combines TRBV5-4 with TRBJ2-1; the D gene is possibly TRBD2 (5 bases). Germline CDR1 and CDR2: SGHNT and YYREEE (reference sequence). With 6 bases removed from V and 4 bases from J, the gap between germline ends came to 11 bases. The CDR3 sequence is 13 residues long. The CDR3 reads CASTERGYNEQFF. The CDR3 DNA reads as TGTGCCAGCACCGAACGGGGATACAATGAGCAGTTCTTC.

This clone was seen many times. Other nucleotide sequences from this sample produce the same CDR3. The CDR3 DNA reads as TGTGCCAGCAGCAAACAGGGCGGGTACGAGCAGTACTTC. Encoded protein: CASSKQGGYEQYF. The V gene is TRBV9, the J gene TRBJ2-7; D perhaps matches TRBD1 (6 bases). In germline, CDR1 is SGDLS, CDR2 YYNGEE. CDR3 length: 13 residues. The V gene lost 4 bases and the J gene lost 4 bases, with 12 bases spanning the gap.

This clone was recorded a few times. The chain recombines TRBV4-3 with TRBJ1-5; D is uncertain. The CDR3 totals 15 residues. V was trimmed by 0 bases and J by 8 bases, leaving 14 bases between them. Per germline, CDR1 LGHNA and CDR2 YSLEER. The CDR3 reads CASSQDLGRLEPQHF. The CDR3 coding sequence is TGCGCCAGCAGCCAAGATCTAGGCCGGTTAGAGCCCCAGCATTTT.